One TCR beta chain is described in this entry. The antigen remains undetermined. The CDR3 has 16 amino acids. Germline CDR1 reads SGHRS; CDR2 reads YFSETQ. With V trimmed by 4 bases and J by 7 bases, 13 bases remained unmatched. This record comes from a study of cytomegalovirus exposure and HLA in healthy donors. Broader study findings: Both high specificity and high sensitivity reportedly marked the classifier's diagnosis of cytomegalovirus status.

Measured with immunoSEQ multiplex PCR; TCRdb has only the in-frame clones, and not every one. The sample contains about 130,000 clones, 85% to 90% of which appear only once. The chain recombines TRBV5-1 with TRBJ1-1, with 10 bases that match TRBD1. The sequence came from a woman under 30 in good health and CMV-seronegative. The sequenced sample consisted of PBMCs. The CDR3 region has the DNA TGCGCCAGCAGCCCGACTCCGGGACAGGGGATAGTTGAAGCTTTCTTT. This sequence encodes CASSPTPGQGIVEAFF.